Each of the 9 T cell receptor beta chains below was sequenced from the same sample in a study of T cell changes during pregnancy in multiple sclerosis. The assay was immunoSEQ multiplex PCR, and TCRdb's table has in-frame clones only and misses some. The data show tens of thousands of clones, about 90% seen once. Sequenced material: CD4+ T cells from peripheral blood mononuclear cells, taken in the first trimester of pregnancy. Receptor source: a female donor with multiple sclerosis, enrolled in a pregnancy study.

The rearrangement joins TRBV18 to TRBJ2-1; weak D call: TRBD2 (6 bases). The CDR3 contains 14 residues. CDR1 and CDR2 from the germline V gene are KGHSH and LQKENI. The germline V and J ends were trimmed by 3 bases and 9 bases, with 15 bases remaining between them. The CDR3 loop reads CASSPGLTRGEQFF. The DNA of the CDR3 is TGTGCCAGCTCACCGGGACTTACAAGGGGTGAGCAGTTCTTC.

This rearrangement joins TRBV28 to TRBJ1-2; D gene uncertain. The CDR3 is made up of 14 amino acids. CDR1 MDHEN and CDR2 SYDVKM come from the germline V gene. Trimming stripped 3 bases from V and 0 bases from J, with 8 bases between. The CDR3 sequence is CASSLPPTNYGYTF. Here the CDR3 DNA reads TGTGCCAGCAGTTTGCCACCTACTAACTATGGCTACACCTTC.

The chain recombines TRBV5-1 with TRBJ1-2, with D hard to call. V lost 0 bases, J lost 4 bases, and 13 bases lay in between. The CDR3 totals 15 residues. Germline loops: CDR1 SGHRS, CDR2 YFSETQ. The CDR3 sequence: CASSLVGGGSYGYTF. CDR3 in DNA: TGCGCCAGCAGCTTGGTAGGTGGCGGATCCTATGGCTACACCTTC.

A single count supports this clone. CDR3 region: CASSPRVAGNTDTQYF. In nucleotides, the CDR3 is TGTGCCAGCAGCCCCCGGGTAGCGGGGAACACAGATACGCAGTATTTT. The V gene is TRBV14, the J gene TRBJ2-3, with TRBD2 matching over 8 bases. V lost 4 bases to trimming and J lost 2 bases; unmatched junction nucleotides: 8. Germline V gene sequence: CDR1 SGHDN, CDR2 FVKESK. The CDR3 contains 16 residues. The full variable domain, in which reference TRBV14 and TRBJ2-3 provide the parts outside the CDR3, is EAGVTQFPSHSVIEKGQTVTLRCDPISGHDNLYWYRRVMGKEIKFLLHFVKESKQDESGMPNNRFLAERTGGTYSTLKVQPAELEDSGVYFCASSPRVAGNTDTQYFGPGTRLTVL.

This clone was recorded a few times. The chain is built from TRBV5-6 and TRBJ1-2, with D uncertain. Trimming pared 3 bases from V and 0 bases from J, leaving 12 bases between. Germline CDR1 SGHDT, CDR2 YYEEEE. The CDR3 spans 15 residues. CDR3 protein: CASSSGLDSNYGYTF. CDR3 sequence (DNA): TGTGCCAGCAGCTCCGGACTTGACTCTAACTATGGCTACACCTTC.

The chain is built from TRBV19 and TRBJ1-1; 8 bases line up with TRBD1. Germline V gene data show CDR1 as LNHDA and CDR2 as SQIVND (reference sequence). The V and J ends lost 5 bases and 6 bases, in that order; junction bases with no gene match: 11. CDR3 length: 15 residues. The CDR3 protein is CASSLKWDRRSEAFF. DNA for the CDR3: TGTGCCAGTAGTCTGAAGTGGGACAGGCGTTCTGAAGCTTTCTTT.

The J gene is TRBJ1-3, the V gene TRBV6-1; 10 bases are shared with TRBD1. The CDR3 loop spans 14 amino acids. Germline assignment: CDR1 MNHNS and CDR2 SASEGT. J was trimmed by 4 bases and V by 3 bases; bases with no gene match: 0. The CDR3 DNA reads as TGTGCCAGCAGTGAGACAGGGGGCGGAAACACCATATATTTT. It yields the protein CASSETGGGNTIYF.

This chain uses TRBV2 with TRBJ2-5, with D maybe TRBD2 (7 bases). Trimming took 8 bases from V and 5 from J, leaving 12 bases between them. The CDR3 has 12 amino acids. CDR1 SNHLY and CDR2 FYNNEI come from the germline V gene. Here the CDR3 reads CASEGGGETQYF. The CDR3 DNA follows: TGTGCCAGCGAGGGGGGAGGGGAGACCCAGTACTTC.

The rearrangement uses TRBV4-1 and TRBJ1-2, with 12 bases matching TRBD1. Trimming at V came to 9 bases and at J to 1 base, leaving 6 bases not matched to a gene. Germline CDR1 MGHRA, CDR2 YSYEKL. This CDR3 contains 15 residues. CDR3 region: CASRGQGAVNYGYTF. The CDR3 DNA follows: TGCGCCAGTCGGGGACAGGGGGCTGTTAACTATGGCTACACCTTC.